Following are 27 T cell receptor beta chains from one sample sequenced in a study of shared clonotypes between healthy human individuals. Clones were read by immunoSEQ multiplex PCR, and TCRdb kept only the in-frame ones, dropping some. The sample includes approximately 2,000,000 clones, around 92% of them seen just once. Source material: naive CD4+ T cells from PBMCs. Subset denoted: CD45RA+ positively selected. The receptors were gathered from a man in his late teens or twenties in good health. Some clones in this sample may be carry-over from other donors' samples.

V gene TRBV28 combines with J gene TRBJ2-3; TRBD2 matches 8 bases. The CDR3 contains 15 residues. V was pared by 8 bases and J by 2 bases, with 9 bases of the junction left unmatched. Germline CDR1 and CDR2: MDHEN and SYDVKM. The CDR3 DNA is TGTGCCAGCCGATCGCTAGCGGGCCTCACAGATACGCAGTATTTT. Protein product: CASRSLAGLTDTQYF.

This sequence joins TRBV5-6 and TRBJ2-5, with 10 bases that match TRBD2. The CDR3 consists of 15 residues. Per germline, CDR1 SGHDT and CDR2 YYEEEE. The J segment lost 5 bases and the V segment lost 3 bases, leaving 7 bases of the junction unmatched. The CDR3 is CASSSSGSGMETQYF. The CDR3 nucleotides are TGTGCCAGCAGCTCTAGCGGGAGTGGGATGGAGACCCAGTACTTC.

This clone was found a few times. V and J are TRBV12-5 and TRBJ1-1, with no clear D. V was cut by 0 bases and J by 1 base, with 12 bases left in between. Germline V gene data show CDR1 as LGHNT and CDR2 as FRNRAP. The CDR3 extends over 16 amino acids. CDR3 in amino acids: CASGLVLGGRNTEAFF. The CDR3 DNA follows: TGTGCTAGTGGTTTGGTACTGGGAGGGCGGAACACTGAAGCTTTCTTT.

This clone was seen just once. This chain uses TRBV6-5 with TRBJ2-5; D remains ambiguous. There are 11 residues in the CDR3. The germline gives CDR1 MNHEY, CDR2 SVGAGI. With 5 bases removed from V and 1 base from J, the gap between germline ends came to 2 bases. The CDR3 nucleotides read TGTGCCAGCAGTATCCAAGAGACCCAGTACTTC. Translation: CASSIQETQYF.

The V call is TRBV6-1, the J call TRBJ2-1, with 13 bases fitting TRBD2. Germline V lookup: CDR1 MNHNS, CDR2 SASEGT. J gave up 7 bases and V 5 bases, and 2 bases lay outside the gene matches. The CDR3 runs 14 residues. CDR3: CASSWTSGSNEQFF. The DNA of the CDR3 is TGTGCCAGCAGTTGGACTAGCGGGAGTAATGAGCAGTTCTTC.

The gene calls are TRBV29-1 and TRBJ2-3; the match to TRBD2 covers 13 bases. Germline values: CDR1 SQVTM, CDR2 ANQGSEA. After removal of 3 bases from V and 4 bases from J, the junction contained 7 bases not matched to a gene. This CDR3 contains 16 residues. Written as DNA, the CDR3 is TGCAGCGTTGAGAAAAGACTAGCGGGAGGCCCAGATACGCAGTATTTT. The encoded protein is CSVEKRLAGGPDTQYF.

The V gene is TRBV4-2, the J gene TRBJ1-4; D is ambiguous. CDR1 and CDR2 (germline): LGHNA, YNFKEQ. The ends were cut back, 0 bases at V and 5 bases at J, with 7 bases in the middle. The CDR3 loop spans 14 amino acids. Written as DNA, the CDR3 is TGTGCCAGCAGCCAAGATTCATTGAATGAAAAACTGTTTTTT. This codes for CASSQDSLNEKLFF.

A note on this clone: The same CDR3 is also encoded by other DNA sequences in this sample. The chain employs TRBV29-1 and TRBJ1-1, with D maybe TRBD1 (6 bases). The CDR3 has 12 amino acids. V was cut by 6 bases and J by 4 bases, with 12 bases left in between. CDR1 and CDR2 from the germline V gene are SQVTM and ANQGSEA. This CDR3 is CSVQGGGTEAFF. CDR3 sequence (DNA): TGCAGCGTACAGGGTGGTGGCACTGAAGCTTTCTTT.

CDR3 residues: CASRMGGGNGYTF. DNA of the CDR3: TGTGCCAGCAGAATGGGGGGGGGAAATGGCTACACCTTC. This sequence joins TRBV2 and TRBJ1-2, with D possibly being TRBD1 (5 bases). This CDR3 contains 13 residues. The V gene lost 6 bases and the J gene lost 6 bases, with 14 bases spanning the gap. CDR1 is SNHLY and CDR2 is FYNNEI in the germline V gene.

The chain links TRBV19 to TRBJ1-5, with D maybe TRBD1 (5 bases). CDR3 length: 13 amino acids. Germline V lookup: CDR1 LNHDA, CDR2 SQIVND (reference sequence). The V gene lost 5 bases and the J gene lost 5 bases, with 10 bases spanning the gap. CDR3 region: CASSAGVDQPQHF. Here the CDR3 DNA reads TGTGCCAGTAGTGCGGGGGTTGATCAGCCCCAGCATTTT.

Concerning this clone: The same CDR3 also results from other DNA sequences found in this sample. The chain recombines TRBV29-1 with TRBJ2-7; 11 bases are a match to TRBD2. CDR3 length: 13 residues. From germline, CDR1 is SQVTM and CDR2 ANQGSEA. The trim removed 4 bases at V and 7 bases at J, leaving 6 bases unmatched. CDR3 coding DNA: TGCAGCGTTGGGGGACTAGCGGCTTATGAGCAGTACTTC. Its translation is CSVGGLAAYEQYF.

This clone was seen only once. The rearrangement joins TRBV6-1 to TRBJ2-4; possibly TRBD2 for D (5 bases). The CDR3 covers 14 residues. CDR1 and CDR2 (germline): MNHNS, SASEGT. V gave up 3 bases and J gave up 6 bases, with 12 bases separating them. Written as DNA, the CDR3 is TGTGCCAGCAGTGAGCGGGCTGAGGGAAACATTCAGTACTTC. Translation gives CASSERAEGNIQYF.

The chain carries TRBV7-9 and TRBJ2-4; a possible D gene is TRBD1 (6 bases). Deletions cut 5 bases from V and 0 bases from J, with 20 bases between. CDR1 is SEHNR and CDR2 is FQNEAQ in the germline V gene (reference sequence). The CDR3 has 18 amino acids. The CDR3 DNA is TGTGCCAGCAGCGAATACAGGGTGTGGGAACTAGCCAAAAACATTCAGTACTTC. Protein product: CASSEYRVWELAKNIQYF.

The chain combines TRBV28 with TRBJ2-5; 9 bases are a match to TRBD1. There are 16 residues in the CDR3. The germline V gene encodes CDR1 MDHEN and CDR2 SYDVKM. V trimming: 7 bases; J trimming: 1 base; junction bases outside the gene matches: 10. CDR3 sequence reads: CASNPDRGGVQETQYF. CDR3 DNA sequence: TGTGCCAGCAATCCGGACAGGGGAGGTGTCCAAGAGACCCAGTACTTC.

The chain is built from TRBV9 and TRBJ2-5; 8 bases agree with TRBD2. V lost 3 bases, J lost 4 bases, and 5 bases stayed unmatched. Germline-derived CDR1 and CDR2 are SGDLS and YYNGEE. The CDR3 loop spans 14 amino acids. CDR3 sequence: CASSESGRGETQYF. In DNA form, the CDR3 reads TGTGCCAGCAGCGAGAGCGGGAGAGGAGAGACCCAGTACTTC.

This clone was observed a handful of times. The sample contains more than one DNA sequence encoding this CDR3. V usage is TRBV10-3 and J usage is TRBJ1-1; a weak D match, TRBD1 (5 bases). The germline V gene has CDR1 ENHRY and CDR2 SYGVKD. With 4 bases removed from V and 6 bases from J, the gap between germline ends came to 9 bases. CDR3 length: 12 amino acids. The CDR3 DNA follows: TGTGCCATCAGTGGTGGGGGAGCTGAAGCTTTCTTT. Its translation is CAISGGGAEAFF.

The chain joins TRBV5-8 to TRBJ2-7, with D hard to call. This CDR3 spans 12 amino acids. The V gene lost 3 bases and the J gene lost 2 bases, with 6 bases spanning the gap. Per the germline V gene, CDR1 is SGHTS and CDR2 is YDEGEE. For the CDR3, the DNA is TGTGCCAGCAGCTCCCAGGCCTACGAGCAGTACTTC. Amino acid sequence: CASSSQAYEQYF.

V gene TRBV2 combines with J gene TRBJ2-2; 7 nucleotides agree with TRBD2. Unmatched junction bases numbered 4, after V lost 5 bases and J lost 4 bases. This CDR3 is 14 amino acids long. Germline V gives CDR1 SNHLY, CDR2 FYNNEI. The CDR3 reads CASSRQRGTGELFF. The CDR3 DNA reads TGTGCCAGCAGTAGACAGCGGGGCACCGGGGAGCTGTTTTTT. The full variable domain, rest sourced from reference TRBV2 and TRBJ2-2, is EPEVTQTPSHQVTQMGQEVILRCVPISNHLYFYWYRQILGQKVEFLVSFYNNEISEKSEIFDDQFSVERPDGSNFTLKIRSTKLEDSAMYFCASSRQRGTGELFFGEGSRLTVL.

V is TRBV27 and J is TRBJ1-4; possibly TRBD1 for D (6 bases). This CDR3 comprises 14 residues. Trimming left V 2 bases short and J 8 bases short, with 12 bases between. The germline gives CDR1 MNHEY, CDR2 SMNVEV (reference sequence). This CDR3 reads CASSLGGGNEKLFF. The CDR3 nucleotides are TGTGCCAGCAGTTTAGGAGGGGGGAACGAAAAACTGTTTTTT.

The chain employs TRBV7-2 and TRBJ1-1; possibly TRBD1 for D (5 bases). The germline CDR1 and CDR2 sequences are SGHTA and FQGNSA. This CDR3 is 15 amino acids long. The V end lost 5 bases, the J end lost 5 bases, and 18 bases lay between the germline ends. DNA of the CDR3: TGTGCCAGCAGCCTCACCCCCCGGGGCCTGACTGAAGCTTTCTTT. This translates into CASSLTPRGLTEAFF.

The rearrangement uses TRBV5-4 and TRBJ2-7, with 8 positions matching TRBD1. The CDR3 extends over 14 amino acids. Trimming removed 4 bases from V and 6 bases from J; junction bases left unmatched: 9. Germline V gene lookup returns CDR1 SGHNT and CDR2 YYREEE (reference sequence). The CDR3 is CASSPNTGGREQYF. Written as DNA, the CDR3 is TGTGCCAGCAGCCCTAATACAGGGGGGCGCGAGCAGTACTTC.

The genes are TRBV11-2 and TRBJ1-1; D remains unclear. V lost 2 bases to trimming and J lost 4 bases, with 8 bases between them. Germline V gene data show CDR1 as SGHAT and CDR2 as FQNNGV. The CDR3 runs 13 residues. This CDR3 is CASSLMIATEAFF. The CDR3 region has the DNA TGTGCCAGCAGCTTAATGATTGCCACTGAAGCTTTCTTT.

The chain links TRBV7-2 to TRBJ1-5, with TRBD1 matching over 7 bases. CDR1 and CDR2 from the germline V gene are SGHTA and FQGNSA. The CDR3 contains 16 residues. V gave up 6 bases and J gave up 7 bases; unmatched junction bases: 15. For the CDR3, the DNA is TGTGCCAGCAGTCTAATGGGGACAGTTGCGGGGCAGCCCCAGCATTTT. This codes for CASSLMGTVAGQPQHF.

The chain carries TRBV28 and TRBJ1-3, with D tentatively TRBD1 (6 bases). CDR3 length equals 14 residues. V shed 7 bases and J shed 12 bases, with 22 bases lying between them. Germline V lookup: CDR1 MDHEN, CDR2 SYDVKM. CDR3 residues: CASTSFRVKGDIYF. The CDR3 DNA follows: TGTGCCAGCACCTCATTCAGGGTCAAGGGGGACATATATTTT.

The chain joins TRBV28 to TRBJ2-7, with D perhaps being TRBD1 or TRBD2 (5 bases each). This CDR3 region has 14 residues. Germline V gives CDR1 MDHEN, CDR2 SYDVKM. V shed 7 bases and J shed 2 bases, with 15 bases lying between them. The CDR3 DNA sequence: TGTGCCAGCAATACTGGGGACCCCCCCTACGAGCAGTACTTC. It yields the protein CASNTGDPPYEQYF.

This clone was seen once. The CDR3 loop is CASSLNRGSDTQYF. The CDR3 DNA reads as TGTGCCAGCAGTTTAAACAGGGGTTCAGATACGCAGTATTTT. The chain carries TRBV27 and TRBJ2-3; 7 bases map to TRBD1. With V trimmed by 2 bases and J by 4 bases, 3 bases remained unmatched. The V gene's germline CDR1 is MNHEY and CDR2 SMNVEV (reference sequence). The CDR3 length is 14 residues.

This clone was seen once. Other DNA sequences in the sample encode the same CDR3. The chain employs TRBV29-1 and TRBJ2-7, with D possibly being TRBD2 (5 bases). With 4 bases removed from V and 1 base from J, the gap between germline ends came to 8 bases. CDR1 and CDR2 from the germline V gene are SQVTM and ANQGSEA. This CDR3 comprises 12 residues. The CDR3: CSVALGSYEQYF. The CDR3 DNA reads TGCAGCGTTGCACTAGGGTCCTACGAGCAGTACTTC.